This section outlines one T cell receptor (beta chain) sequence together with its context. This CDR3 has 15 residues. The V gene's germline CDR1 is LGHNA and CDR2 YNFKEQ. Between the trimmed V and J ends, which lost 6 bases and 5 bases, there was a span of 17 bases. Assay: immunoSEQ multiplex PCR; the TCRdb copy retains only in-frame clones and omits some. This sample has roughly 100,000 clones, with 80% to 95% found just once. This entry belongs to a study of siplizumab effects on memory and regulatory T cells. Sequencing was carried out using CD4+ T cells sorted from blood. This sequence joins TRBV4-2 and TRBJ1-5; tentative D call: TRBD1 (5 bases). This sequence originates from a human donor in good health. In DNA, the CDR3 is TGTGCCAGCAGTGTTACCGGGACGCAGTATCAGCCCCAGCATTTT. Protein: CASSVTGTQYQPQHF.